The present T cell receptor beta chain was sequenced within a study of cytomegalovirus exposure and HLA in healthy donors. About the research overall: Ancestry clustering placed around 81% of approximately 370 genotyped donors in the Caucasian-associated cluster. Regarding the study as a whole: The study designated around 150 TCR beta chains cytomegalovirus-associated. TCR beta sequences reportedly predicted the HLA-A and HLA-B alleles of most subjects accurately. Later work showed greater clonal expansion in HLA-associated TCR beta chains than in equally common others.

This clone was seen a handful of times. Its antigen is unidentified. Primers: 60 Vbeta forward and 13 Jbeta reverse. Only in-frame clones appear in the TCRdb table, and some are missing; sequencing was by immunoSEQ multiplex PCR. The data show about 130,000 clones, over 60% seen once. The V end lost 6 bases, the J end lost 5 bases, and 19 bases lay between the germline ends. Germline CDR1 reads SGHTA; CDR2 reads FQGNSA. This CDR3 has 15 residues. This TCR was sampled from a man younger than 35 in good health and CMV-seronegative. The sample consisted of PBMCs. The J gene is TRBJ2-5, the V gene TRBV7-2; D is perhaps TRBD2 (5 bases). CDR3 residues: CASSLGGFSMETQYF. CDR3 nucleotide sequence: TGTGCCAGCAGTCTAGGAGGCTTCAGTATGGAGACCCAGTACTTC.